The 18 T cell receptor beta chains below all came from one sample that was sequenced in a study of blood T cell repertoires in COVID-19. TCRdb keeps only in-frame clones here, not all; method: immunoSEQ multiplex PCR. Of around 300,000 clones in the sample, about nine tenths are singletons; the top ten hold about 3%. The sequenced material came from peripheral blood. These TCRs come from a woman in her twenties or thirties with active or convalescent COVID-19.

The genes are TRBV6-4 and TRBJ2-6; D is unclear. Germline CDR1 MRHNA, CDR2 SNTAGT. V dropped 5 bases and J dropped 4 bases, with 9 bases sitting between them. This CDR3 spans 14 amino acids. In nucleotides, the CDR3 is TGTGCCAGCAGTCCAGCGTGGGGGGCCAACGTCCTGACTTTC. Its translation is CASSPAWGANVLTF.

This chain links TRBV7-2 with TRBJ1-4; a weak D match, TRBD1 (5 bases). CDR1 is SGHTA, CDR2 FQGNSA, per germline. This CDR3 is 15 amino acids long. V lost 0 bases and J 2 bases, leaving 7 bases between the germline ends. This CDR3 is CASSLAAGTNEKLFF. As DNA, the CDR3 is TGTGCCAGCAGCTTAGCGGCAGGGACTAATGAAAAACTGTTTTTT.

This clone appeared a few times. The chain joins TRBV4-3 to TRBJ2-1; D not resolved. Trimming removed 0 bases at V and 4 bases at J, with 16 bases between. The CDR3 extends over 17 amino acids. CDR1 is LGHNA, CDR2 YSLEER, per germline. The CDR3 DNA sequence: TGCGCCAGCAGCCAAGATTCCTTCGTGGCGGAGTACAATGAGCAGTTCTTC. This translates into CASSQDSFVAEYNEQFF.

The rearrangement uses TRBV3-1 (or the pseudogene TRBV3-2) and TRBJ2-5, with D perhaps matching TRBD2 (5 bases). Per germline, CDR1 LGHDT and CDR2 YNNKEL (reference sequence). The CDR3 spans 14 residues. V lost 1 base, J lost 5 bases, and 11 bases lay in between. The CDR3 coding sequence is TGTGCCAGCAGCCAAGTGGGAGCTTTGGAGACCCAGTACTTC. Translation gives CASSQVGALETQYF.

In the case of this clone: The germline gene is not matched at one end of the junction; a read error may be the cause. The chain employs TRBV6-6 and TRBJ2-1, with 9 bases matching TRBD1. The germline gives CDR1 MNHNY, CDR2 SVGAGI (reference sequence). The CDR3 sequence is 15 residues long. The CDR3 sequence is CASSTGTGPYSEQFF. The CDR3 bases are TGTGCCAGCAGCACCGGGACAGGGCCGTACAGTGAGCAGTTCTTC.

This clone came up once. The V call is TRBV13, the J call TRBJ1-6, with D possibly being TRBD1 (6 bases). Germline loops: CDR1 PRHDT, CDR2 FYEKMQ (reference sequence). The CDR3 consists of 16 residues. V lost 3 bases to trimming and J lost 4 bases, with 13 bases between them. The CDR3 DNA follows: TGTGCCAGCAGCTTGGGGGCCGTGGGGTATAATTCACCCCTCCACTTT. This gives the protein CASSLGAVGYNSPLHF.

The rearrangement uses TRBV27 and TRBJ1-3, with D uncertain. With 8 bases removed from V and 4 bases from J, the gap between germline ends came to 6 bases. The CDR3 covers 11 residues. Germline-derived CDR1 and CDR2 are MNHEY and SMNVEV (reference sequence). The DNA for the CDR3 is TGTGCCAGCCGAGGGGGAAACACCATATATTTT. This translates into CASRGGNTIYF.

V usage is TRBV19 and J usage is TRBJ2-3, with D unclear. Per germline, CDR1 LNHDA and CDR2 SQIVND (reference sequence). V was pared by 4 bases and J by 2 bases, with 16 bases between. The CDR3 runs to 16 residues. CDR3 loop: CASSTRRLGDTDTQYF. The CDR3 DNA is TGTGCCAGTAGTACCCGCCGTCTAGGCGACACAGATACGCAGTATTTT.

J is TRBJ1-2 and V is TRBV7-9; no clear D. This CDR3 has 13 amino acids. Looked up from germline, CDR1 is SEHNR and CDR2 is FQNEAQ (reference sequence). V was cut by 5 bases and J by 8 bases, with 15 bases left in between. The CDR3 sequence: CASSLGRGEGYTF. As DNA, the CDR3 is TGTGCCAGCAGCCTCGGACGGGGTGAGGGCTACACCTTC.

V usage is TRBV5-1 and J usage is TRBJ1-3; 12 positions agree with TRBD1. V trimming: 5 bases; J trimming: 8 bases; junction bases outside the gene matches: 5. The germline V gene encodes CDR1 SGHRS and CDR2 YFSETQ. This CDR3 has 14 residues. CDR3 nucleotides: TGCGCCAGCAGTCCGGGACAGGGGGCGGACACCATATATTTT. This sequence encodes CASSPGQGADTIYF.

The J gene is TRBJ1-2, the V gene TRBV5-4; a weak D match, TRBD1 (5 bases). Per the germline V gene, CDR1 is SGHNT and CDR2 is YYREEE (reference sequence). This CDR3 is 15 amino acids long. Trimming removed 7 bases from V and 2 bases from J, with 18 bases in between. The CDR3 here is CASRAMGRENYGYTF. The CDR3 nucleotides read TGTGCCAGCCGAGCGATGGGCAGGGAAAACTATGGCTACACCTTC.

To note about this clone: The same CDR3 also results from other DNA sequences found in this sample. The chain recombines TRBV28 with TRBJ1-5, with 7 bases fitting TRBD1. Per germline, CDR1 MDHEN and CDR2 SYDVKM. This CDR3 is 15 amino acids long. V lost 1 base to trimming and J lost 4 bases; unmatched junction nucleotides: 4. The CDR3 coding sequence is TGTGCCAGCAGTTTATTAGGGGGCGGGAATCAGCCCCAGCATTTT. Its protein product is CASSLLGGGNQPQHF.

The rearrangement uses TRBV7-2 and TRBJ1-3; D is uncertain. Per the germline V gene, CDR1 is SGHTA and CDR2 is FQGNSA. The V end lost 6 bases, the J end lost 0 bases, and 12 bases lay between the germline ends. The CDR3 sequence is 15 residues long. CDR3 residues: CASSHDGNSGNTIYF. The CDR3 nucleotides are TGTGCCAGCAGTCATGACGGGAACTCTGGAAACACCATATATTTT.

J is TRBJ2-7 and V is TRBV27, with 8 bases lining up with TRBD2. Trimming cost V 3 bases and J 0 bases; bases outside gene matches: 7. In germline, CDR1 is MNHEY, CDR2 SMNVEV (reference sequence). There are 16 residues in the CDR3. CDR3: CASSFSLGTSSYEQYF. The CDR3 bases are TGTGCCAGCAGTTTTTCTCTCGGGACTAGCTCCTACGAGCAGTACTTC.

The CDR3 bases are TGTGCCTGGAAAAACGGCGGGAGGCAGGGGGGCACCGGGGAGCTGTTTTTT. It translates to CAWKNGGRQGGTGELFF. The chain recombines TRBV30 with TRBJ2-2, with D perhaps TRBD2 (8 bases). The CDR3 spans 17 residues. CDR1 is GTSNPN, CDR2 SVGIG, per germline (reference sequence). With 4 bases removed from V and 4 bases from J, the gap between germline ends came to 22 bases. The variable domain in full, with the rest retrieved from reference TRBV30 and TRBJ2-2, is SQTIHQWPATLVQPVGSPLSLECTVEGTSNPNLYWYRQAAGRGLQLLFYSVGIGQISSEVPQNLSASRPQDRQFILSSKKLLLSDSGFYLCAWKNGGRQGGTGELFFGEGSRLTVL.

The genes are TRBV5-1 and TRBJ1-2; D is ambiguous. This CDR3 has 13 amino acids. With 0 bases removed from V and 0 bases from J, the gap between germline ends came to 3 bases. CDR1 and CDR2 from the germline V gene are SGHRS and YFSETQ. This CDR3 is CASSLDTNYGYTF. For the CDR3, the DNA is TGCGCCAGCAGCTTGGATACTAACTATGGCTACACCTTC.

V is TRBV13 and J is TRBJ2-3; TRBD1 is a possible D gene (6 bases). Germline V gives CDR1 PRHDT, CDR2 FYEKMQ (reference sequence). The CDR3 contains 14 residues. Trimming left V 2 bases short and J 2 bases short, with 8 bases between. The CDR3 protein is CASSLRGITDTQYF. CDR3 nucleotides: TGTGCCAGCAGCTTAAGGGGGATCACAGATACGCAGTATTTT.

The chain recombines TRBV9 with TRBJ1-1; a possible D gene is TRBD1 (5 bases). The CDR3 has 14 amino acids. Trimming cost V 2 bases and J 2 bases, with 10 bases left between them. Looked up from germline, CDR1 is SGDLS and CDR2 is YYNGEE. CDR3 sequence: CASSVGPINTEAFF. CDR3 bases: TGTGCCAGCAGCGTGGGGCCTATTAACACTGAAGCTTTCTTT.